What follows are 18 T cell receptor beta chains derived from one specimen sequenced in a study of blood T cell repertoires in COVID-19. This table comes from immunoSEQ multiplex PCR, and its TCRdb copy is limited to in-frame clones, with some not included. The table has approximately 60,000 clones, over 65% seen once. Sequenced input: peripheral blood. The receptors originated from a man aged 60-69 years with COVID-19, enrolled during active disease.

V usage is TRBV7-3 and J usage is TRBJ1-2, with D hard to call. V dropped 1 base and J dropped 8 bases, with 14 bases sitting between them. The CDR3 is made up of 14 amino acids. The germline V gene encodes CDR1 SGHTA and CDR2 FQGTGA. The DNA of the CDR3 is TGTGCCAGCAGCTTAAATAACAACCTAGTCGGCTACACCTTC. Protein: CASSLNNNLVGYTF. The complete variable domain, with remaining parts taken from reference TRBV7-3 and TRBJ1-2, reads GAGVSQTPSNKVTEKGKYVELRCDPISGHTALYWYRQSLGQGPEFLIYFQGTGAADDSGLPNDRFFAVRPEGSVSTLKIQRTERGDSAVYLCASSLNNNLVGYTFGSGTRLTVV.

The chain combines TRBV5-4 with TRBJ2-3; a possible D gene is TRBD1 (5 bases). Germline CDR1 is SGHNT and CDR2 is YYREEE (reference sequence). The ends were cut back, 5 bases at V and 5 bases at J, with 15 bases in the middle. The CDR3 runs to 14 residues. The CDR3 protein is CASRAARVGDTQYF. As DNA, the CDR3 is TGTGCCAGCAGGGCGGCCAGGGTGGGAGATACGCAGTATTTT.

The chain recombines TRBV11-3 with TRBJ2-7, with 8 nucleotides matching TRBD1. The CDR3 loop spans 13 amino acids. V shed 4 bases, J shed 7 bases, and the junction held 6 bases outside the gene matches. The germline gives CDR1 SGHNT, CDR2 YENEEA. DNA for the CDR3: TGTGCCAGCAGCTGGACAGGGTTGGGTGAGCAGTACTTC. The encoded protein is CASSWTGLGEQYF.

V and J are TRBV5-6 and TRBJ2-5; TRBD2 aligns across 11 bases. The V segment lost 1 base and the J segment 1 base; nucleotides outside the gene matches: 9. CDR1 is SGHDT, CDR2 YYEEEE, per germline. The CDR3 sequence is 18 residues long. Written as DNA, the CDR3 is TGTGCCAGCAGCTTGTATCTCCCTAGCGGGGGGACCCAAGAGACCCAGTACTTC. It yields the protein CASSLYLPSGGTQETQYF.

This clone appeared a single time. The chain employs TRBV24-1 and TRBJ2-5, with D possibly TRBD1 on 5 matching bases. This CDR3 has 17 amino acids. Trimming took off 4 bases at V and 2 bases at J, with 19 bases between the two ends. Looked up from germline, CDR1 is KGHDR and CDR2 is SFDVKD. The CDR3 reads CATSEWIGQGIQETQYF. Written as DNA, the CDR3 is TGTGCCACCAGTGAGTGGATCGGGCAGGGAATTCAAGAGACCCAGTACTTC.

This clone was recorded only once. The chain combines TRBV2 with TRBJ1-1, with D possibly being TRBD1 (6 bases). The CDR3 contains 17 residues. Germline-derived CDR1 and CDR2 are SNHLY and FYNNEI. V was pared by 8 bases and J by 0 bases, with 22 bases between. The CDR3 region is CASRGQKQYRMNTEAFF. In DNA, the CDR3 is TGTGCCAGCCGCGGACAGAAACAGTATAGAATGAACACTGAAGCTTTCTTT. Full variable domain (outside the CDR3, taken from reference TRBV2 and TRBJ1-1): EPEVTQTPSHQVTQMGQEVILRCVPISNHLYFYWYRQILGQKVEFLVSFYNNEISEKSEIFDDQFSVERPDGSNFTLKIRSTKLEDSAMYFCASRGQKQYRMNTEAFFGQGTRLTVV.

V usage is TRBV11-1 and J usage is TRBJ2-7; weak D call: TRBD1 (6 bases). The CDR3 is made up of 13 amino acids. Trimming cost V 4 bases and J 4 bases, with 11 bases left between them. The germline V gene encodes CDR1 SGHAT and CDR2 FQDESV (reference sequence). CDR3 nucleotide sequence: TGTGCCAGCAGCTACAGGGAGAGGTACGAGCAGTACTTC. It codes for CASSYRERYEQYF.

The rearrangement links TRBV28 to TRBJ2-7; TRBD1 matches at 7 bases. With V trimmed by 5 bases and J by 7 bases, 8 bases remained unmatched. The germline gives CDR1 MDHEN, CDR2 SYDVKM. The CDR3 is 13 amino acids. CDR3 protein: CASSLDRVGEQYF. The CDR3 region has the DNA TGTGCCAGCAGTCTCGACAGGGTTGGGGAGCAGTACTTC. Combining the CDR3 with reference TRBV28 and TRBJ2-7 gives the whole variable domain DVKVTQSSRYLVKRTGEKVFLECVQDMDHENMFWYRQDPGLGLRLIYFSYDVKMKEKGDIPEGYSVSREKKERFSLILESASTNQTSMYLCASSLDRVGEQYFGPGTRLTVT.

This chain connects TRBV11-2 to TRBJ2-1; possibly TRBD2 for D (6 bases). V was cut by 2 bases and J by 7 bases, with 18 bases left in between. The CDR3 runs 16 residues. Germline V gene sequence: CDR1 SGHAT, CDR2 FQNNGV. The DNA of the CDR3 is TGTGCCAGCAGCTTAACGACTCGGACGGGGGAGAATGAGCAGTTCTTC. This gives the protein CASSLTTRTGENEQFF.

This clone was detected once. The gene calls are TRBV19 and TRBJ2-6; TRBD2 is a possible D gene (6 bases). CDR1 is LNHDA, CDR2 SQIVND, per germline (reference sequence). The CDR3 extends over 17 amino acids. The V and J ends lost 7 bases and 1 base respectively, with 17 bases between them. The CDR3 is CASINVWGESGANVLTF. DNA for the CDR3: TGTGCCAGTATAAACGTGTGGGGGGAATCTGGGGCCAACGTCCTGACTTTC.

V is TRBV5-1 and J is TRBJ2-7, with 8 nucleotides matching TRBD1. Trimming cost V 4 bases and J 3 bases; bases outside gene matches: 6. CDR3 size: 14 residues. Germline V gene lookup returns CDR1 SGHRS and CDR2 YFSETQ. CDR3 nucleotide sequence: TGCGCCAGCAGCCAAGGACAGGGTCTCTACGAGCAGTACTTC. Its protein product is CASSQGQGLYEQYF.

To note about this clone: This sample includes further DNA sequences coding for the same CDR3. The chain joins TRBV27 to TRBJ1-6; 7 nucleotides align to TRBD1. Per germline, CDR1 MNHEY and CDR2 SMNVEV (reference sequence). The ends lost 0 bases at V and 6 bases at J; junction bases unmatched: 2. This CDR3 is 15 amino acids long. In DNA, the CDR3 is TGTGCCAGCAGTTTATCGAGGGGGCTTAATTCACCCCTCCACTTT. Translated, it gives CASSLSRGLNSPLHF.

The V gene is TRBV5-5, the J gene TRBJ2-1, with 7 bases lining up with TRBD1. J gave up 4 bases and V 4 bases, and 5 bases lay outside the gene matches. In germline, CDR1 is SGHKS, CDR2 YYEKEE (reference sequence). The CDR3 has 14 amino acids. The CDR3 DNA reads as TGTGCCAGCAGCGGGGGACAGCTATACAATGAGCAGTTCTTC. It specifies CASSGGQLYNEQFF.

This chain uses TRBV6-1 with TRBJ1-1; D is possibly TRBD1 (5 bases). The germline CDR1 and CDR2 sequences are MNHNS and SASEGT. This CDR3 region has 14 residues. Deletions cut 2 bases from V and 4 bases from J, with 11 bases between. The CDR3 reads CASSEYRLGTEAFF. The DNA for the CDR3 is TGTGCCAGCAGTGAATACAGGTTAGGCACTGAAGCTTTCTTT.

This sequence joins TRBV9 and TRBJ1-2; possibly TRBD1 for D (5 bases). CDR3 size: 14 residues. Germline values: CDR1 SGDLS, CDR2 YYNGEE. Trimming took off 5 bases at V and 5 bases at J, with 16 bases between the two ends. The chain's CDR3 is CASSAPMGGYGYTF. Here the CDR3 DNA reads TGTGCCAGCAGTGCCCCTATGGGGGGGTATGGCTACACCTTC. The variable domain in full, completed from reference TRBV9 and TRBJ1-2, reads DSGVTQTPKHLITATGQRVTLRCSPRSGDLSVYWYQQSLDQGLQFLIQYYNGEERAKGNILERFSAQQFPDLHSELNLSSLELGDSALYFCASSAPMGGYGYTFGSGTRLTVV.

The chain couples TRBV30 to TRBJ2-7; TRBD1 might be the D (6 bases). V dropped 0 bases and J dropped 8 bases, with 8 bases sitting between them. This CDR3 has 11 residues. CDR1 is GTSNPN and CDR2 is SVGIG in the germline V gene (reference sequence). CDR3 sequence reads: CAWSVQGQQYF. CDR3 bases: TGTGCCTGGAGTGTACAGGGACAGCAGTACTTC.

The rearrangement joins TRBV9 to TRBJ2-6; D is perhaps TRBD1 (6 bases). The germline gives CDR1 SGDLS, CDR2 YYNGEE. The length of the CDR3 is 15 residues. With 4 bases removed from V and 0 bases from J, the gap between germline ends came to 8 bases. CDR3 DNA sequence: TGTGCCAGCAGCCCACAGGGCTCTGGGGCCAACGTCCTGACTTTC. Translation: CASSPQGSGANVLTF.

The genes are TRBV7-2 and TRBJ1-5; the D gene is possibly TRBD1 (5 bases). In germline, CDR1 is SGHTA, CDR2 FQGNSA. V lost 5 bases to trimming and J lost 2 bases, with 10 bases between them. The CDR3 length is 14 residues. The CDR3 DNA follows: TGTGCCAGCAGCCTGACGGGGGGCAATCAGCCCCAGCATTTT. Residues: CASSLTGGNQPQHF.